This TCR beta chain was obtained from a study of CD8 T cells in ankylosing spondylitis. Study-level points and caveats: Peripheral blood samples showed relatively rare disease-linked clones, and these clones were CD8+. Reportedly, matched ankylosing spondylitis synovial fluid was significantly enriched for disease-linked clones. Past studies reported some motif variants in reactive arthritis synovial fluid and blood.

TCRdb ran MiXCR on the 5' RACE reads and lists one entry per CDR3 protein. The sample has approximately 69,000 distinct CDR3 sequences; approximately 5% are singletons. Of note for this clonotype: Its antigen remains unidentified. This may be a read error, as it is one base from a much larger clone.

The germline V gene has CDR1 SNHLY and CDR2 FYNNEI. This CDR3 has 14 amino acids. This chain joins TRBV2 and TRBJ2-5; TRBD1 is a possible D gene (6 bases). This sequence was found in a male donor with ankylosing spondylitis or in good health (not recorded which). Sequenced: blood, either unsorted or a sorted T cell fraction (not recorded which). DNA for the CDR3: TGTACCAGCAGGGAACGGGACATCCAAGAGACCCAGTACTTC. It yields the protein CTSRERDIQETQYF.